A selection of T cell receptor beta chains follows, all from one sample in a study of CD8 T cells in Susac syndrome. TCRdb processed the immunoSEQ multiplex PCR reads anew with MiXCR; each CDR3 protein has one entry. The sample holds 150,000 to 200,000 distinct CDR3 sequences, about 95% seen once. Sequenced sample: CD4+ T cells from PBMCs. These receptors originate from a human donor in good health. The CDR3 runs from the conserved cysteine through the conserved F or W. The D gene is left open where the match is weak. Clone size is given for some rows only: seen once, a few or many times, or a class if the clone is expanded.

cdr3_nt: TGTGCCAGCAGCAGGACCCACAATGAGCAGTTCTTC
cdr3_aa: CASSRTHNEQFF
clone_size: few
j_call: TRBJ2-1
d_call: -
v_call: TRBV3-1

cdr3_nt: TGTGCCAGCAGGGAAGCGGGAGGTCCAGAGACCCAGTACTTC
cdr3_aa: CASREAGGPETQYF
clone_size: -
j_call: TRBJ2-5
d_call: TRBD2
v_call: TRBV28

cdr3_nt: TGTGCCAGCAGCCCGACGCGACTCCGGGGCGAGCAGTACTTC
cdr3_aa: CASSPTRLRGEQYF
clone_size: -
j_call: TRBJ2-7
d_call: -
v_call: TRBV27

cdr3_nt: TGTGCCAGCTCCCCTACCGCCCACGGACCAGCAGATACGCAGTATTTT
cdr3_aa: CASSPTAHGPADTQYF
clone_size: -
j_call: TRBJ2-3
d_call: -
v_call: TRBV6-1

cdr3_nt: TGTGCCAGCAGCGTACCGGGACAGGGTAAGAGGTACTTC
cdr3_aa: CASSVPGQGKRYF
clone_size: -
j_call: TRBJ2-7
d_call: TRBD1
v_call: TRBV7-2

cdr3_nt: TGCAGCGTGGGGCGGTCTGGGGCCAACGTCCTGACTTTC
cdr3_aa: CSVGRSGANVLTF
clone_size: -
j_call: TRBJ2-6
d_call: -
v_call: TRBV29-1

cdr3_nt: TGCAGTGCTGGTCGGGGCTCCGGCACAGATACGCAGTATTTT
cdr3_aa: CSAGRGSGTDTQYF
clone_size: -
j_call: TRBJ2-3
d_call: -
v_call: TRBV20-1

cdr3_nt: TGCAGTCCCAAGGACAGGGTGGTCCACGAGCAGTACTTC
cdr3_aa: CSPKDRVVHEQYF
clone_size: -
j_call: TRBJ2-7
d_call: TRBD1
v_call: TRBV20-1

cdr3_nt: TGCAGTGCTGGACGCCGGGATGAGCAGTTCTTC
cdr3_aa: CSAGRRDEQFF
clone_size: -
j_call: TRBJ2-1
d_call: -
v_call: TRBV20-1

cdr3_nt: TGTGCCAGCAGCGCCCCCTGGACAAGCGGCTACACCTTC
cdr3_aa: CASSAPWTSGYTF
clone_size: -
j_call: TRBJ1-2
d_call: -
v_call: TRBV9

cdr3_nt: TGTGCCAGCAGACCAACTAGGTCCGCAGATACGCAGTATTTT
cdr3_aa: CASRPTRSADTQYF
clone_size: -
j_call: TRBJ2-3
d_call: -
v_call: TRBV7-8

cdr3_nt: TGCAGCGTTGAAGCGAGACAGGCGTCCTACAATGAGCAGTTCTTC
cdr3_aa: CSVEARQASYNEQFF
clone_size: -
j_call: TRBJ2-1
d_call: -
v_call: TRBV29-1

cdr3_nt: TGCAGTGCTAGGGGTTGGCGCGCCGCAGGAACCGGGGAGCTGTTTTTT
cdr3_aa: CSARGWRAAGTGELFF
clone_size: -
j_call: TRBJ2-2
d_call: -
v_call: TRBV20-1

cdr3_nt: TGTGCCAGCTCACCAAGGGGACTAGCGGAACAAGAGACCCAGTACTTC
cdr3_aa: CASSPRGLAEQETQYF
clone_size: -
j_call: TRBJ2-5
d_call: TRBD2
v_call: TRBV18

cdr3_nt: TGCGCCAGCAGCTTGGTCCAGGGAGAGGATGAGCAGTTCTTC
cdr3_aa: CASSLVQGEDEQFF
clone_size: once
j_call: TRBJ2-1
d_call: -
v_call: TRBV5-1

cdr3_nt: TGCAGCGTTTCGGGGCTAATGAACACTGAAGCTTTCTTT
cdr3_aa: CSVSGLMNTEAFF
clone_size: -
j_call: TRBJ1-1
d_call: -
v_call: TRBV29-1

cdr3_nt: TGCGCCAGCAGCTCGAATACAGCCGGGGAGCTGTTTTTT
cdr3_aa: CASSSNTAGELFF
clone_size: once
j_call: TRBJ2-2
d_call: -
v_call: TRBV5-1

cdr3_nt: TGTGCCAGCGGCTTTCTTGTGGCACCCTCCTACGAGCAGTACTTC
cdr3_aa: CASGFLVAPSYEQYF
clone_size: -
j_call: TRBJ2-7
d_call: -
v_call: TRBV7-2

cdr3_nt: TGTGCCAGCAGCCCAGTGGTAGCGGGGTACCAAGAGACCCAGTACTTC
cdr3_aa: CASSPVVAGYQETQYF
clone_size: -
j_call: TRBJ2-5
d_call: TRBD2
v_call: TRBV4-2

cdr3_nt: TGTGCCAGCAGCTTGGACTCGGGCAGGGGGAATGAGCAGTTCTTC
cdr3_aa: CASSLDSGRGNEQFF
clone_size: -
j_call: TRBJ2-1
d_call: TRBD1
v_call: TRBV5-4

cdr3_nt: TGTGCCAGCAGGATTAGCGGGAGCCACGAGCAGTACTTC
cdr3_aa: CASRISGSHEQYF
clone_size: -
j_call: TRBJ2-7
d_call: TRBD2
v_call: TRBV2

cdr3_nt: TGTGCCAGCAATTCACTTGATACGCAGTATTTT
cdr3_aa: CASNSLDTQYF
clone_size: -
j_call: TRBJ2-3
d_call: -
v_call: TRBV27

cdr3_nt: TGTGCCAGCAGCTCATATAACACTGAAGCTTTCTTT
cdr3_aa: CASSSYNTEAFF
clone_size: -
j_call: TRBJ1-1
d_call: -
v_call: TRBV7-9

cdr3_nt: TGTGCCAGCAGCGTAGCTCTTACCGGGGAGCTGTTTTTT
cdr3_aa: CASSVALTGELFF
clone_size: -
j_call: TRBJ2-2
d_call: -
v_call: TRBV9

cdr3_nt: TGCAGCGTTGGACAGTTGGATTACATGAACACTGAAGCTTTCTTT
cdr3_aa: CSVGQLDYMNTEAFF
clone_size: -
j_call: TRBJ1-1
d_call: -
v_call: TRBV29-1

cdr3_nt: TGTGCCAGCACAAGAGGGAAAAACAATGAGCAGTTCTTC
cdr3_aa: CASTRGKNNEQFF
clone_size: once
j_call: TRBJ2-1
d_call: -
v_call: TRBV12-3/TRBV12-4

cdr3_nt: TGCAGTGGGGCCGGGACTAGGGTTGTGGAGACCCAGTACTTC
cdr3_aa: CSGAGTRVVETQYF
clone_size: -
j_call: TRBJ2-5
d_call: TRBD2
v_call: TRBV20-1

cdr3_nt: TGTGCCAGCAGTATTGACAGGCCCCCGCCCGGCTACACCTTC
cdr3_aa: CASSIDRPPPGYTF
clone_size: -
j_call: TRBJ1-2
d_call: -
v_call: TRBV2

cdr3_nt: TGTGCCAGCAGCCTTAGCGGGCATCGGGAGCAGTTCTTC
cdr3_aa: CASSLSGHREQFF
clone_size: -
j_call: TRBJ2-1
d_call: TRBD2
v_call: TRBV6-2/TRBV6-3

cdr3_nt: TGTGCCAGCAGTTTGAGACAGGAGAATCAGCCCCAGCATTTT
cdr3_aa: CASSLRQENQPQHF
clone_size: -
j_call: TRBJ1-5
d_call: -
v_call: TRBV12-3/TRBV12-4

cdr3_nt: TGTGCCAGCTCACCAAGCAGGGAGGGGTATGGCTACACCTTC
cdr3_aa: CASSPSREGYGYTF
clone_size: -
j_call: TRBJ1-2
d_call: -
v_call: TRBV18

cdr3_nt: TGTGCCAGCAGCAACCGACTAGTGCGGGATGAGCAGTTCTTC
cdr3_aa: CASSNRLVRDEQFF
clone_size: -
j_call: TRBJ2-1
d_call: -
v_call: TRBV9

cdr3_nt: TGTGCCAGCAGTCCCCCAGTACCTGAAGCTTTCTTT
cdr3_aa: CASSPPVPEAFF
clone_size: -
j_call: TRBJ1-1
d_call: -
v_call: TRBV27

cdr3_nt: TGTGCCAGCAGGTTGGGGGGAAGTATCTACGAGCAGTACTTC
cdr3_aa: CASRLGGSIYEQYF
clone_size: -
j_call: TRBJ2-7
d_call: -
v_call: TRBV6-1

cdr3_nt: TGCAGTGCTGCTAGCGAGGGCACAGATACGCAGTATTTT
cdr3_aa: CSAASEGTDTQYF
clone_size: once
j_call: TRBJ2-3
d_call: -
v_call: TRBV20-1

cdr3_nt: TGTGCCACCAGCGTAGGGACCGGAGGGGGCTACACCTTC
cdr3_aa: CATSVGTGGGYTF
clone_size: -
j_call: TRBJ1-2
d_call: -
v_call: TRBV15

cdr3_nt: TGCGCCAGCAGCTCGACAGGGGGCTACGAGCAGTACTTC
cdr3_aa: CASSSTGGYEQYF
clone_size: -
j_call: TRBJ2-7
d_call: TRBD1
v_call: TRBV5-1

cdr3_nt: TGTGCCAGCAGCCGGGACAGGGGGGAAGCTTTCTTT
cdr3_aa: CASSRDRGEAFF
clone_size: -
j_call: TRBJ1-1
d_call: TRBD1
v_call: TRBV12-3/TRBV12-4

cdr3_nt: TGTGCCAGCAGTAGCCCGACTAGCGGGGACTACGAGCAGTACTTC
cdr3_aa: CASSSPTSGDYEQYF
clone_size: -
j_call: TRBJ2-7
d_call: TRBD2
v_call: TRBV28

cdr3_nt: TGTGCCTGGGGGCGGAGGGAGGATCAGCCCCAGCATTTT
cdr3_aa: CAWGRREDQPQHF
clone_size: -
j_call: TRBJ1-5
d_call: -
v_call: TRBV30

cdr3_nt: TGTGCCACCAGCAGAGCAAAACTCAAAGAGACCCAGTACTTC
cdr3_aa: CATSRAKLKETQYF
clone_size: -
j_call: TRBJ2-5
d_call: -
v_call: TRBV15

cdr3_nt: TGCAGCGGGGGGATCGCCGATACGCAGTATTTT
cdr3_aa: CSGGIADTQYF
clone_size: -
j_call: TRBJ2-3
d_call: -
v_call: TRBV29-1

cdr3_nt: TGCAGTGCTAGAGATCAAGGGTCGGCCAAGTACTTC
cdr3_aa: CSARDQGSAKYF
clone_size: -
j_call: TRBJ2-5
d_call: -
v_call: TRBV20-1

cdr3_nt: TGCAGTGCTAGAGATGTCGCGACAGGCACCTACGAGCAGTACTTC
cdr3_aa: CSARDVATGTYEQYF
clone_size: once
j_call: TRBJ2-7
d_call: -
v_call: TRBV20-1

cdr3_nt: TGCAGTGCTAGTACAGCAGTTGAAGTTTTCTTT
cdr3_aa: CSASTAVEVFF
clone_size: -
j_call: TRBJ1-1
d_call: -
v_call: TRBV20-1

cdr3_nt: TGTGCCAGCAGCCTTAAAGGACAGGGGTGGGTCAATGAGCAGTTCTTC
cdr3_aa: CASSLKGQGWVNEQFF
clone_size: -
j_call: TRBJ2-1
d_call: TRBD1
v_call: TRBV7-9

cdr3_nt: TGCGCCAGCAGCTTGGGAGCGGGAGCATCCTACAATGAGCAGTTCTTC
cdr3_aa: CASSLGAGASYNEQFF
clone_size: once
j_call: TRBJ2-1
d_call: TRBD2
v_call: TRBV5-1

cdr3_nt: TGCGCCAGCAGCCCGCGGACTACAACTATCGGCGAGCAGTACTTC
cdr3_aa: CASSPRTTTIGEQYF
clone_size: -
j_call: TRBJ2-7
d_call: -
v_call: TRBV5-1

cdr3_nt: TGTGCCTGGAGTGTACGGCTCTCCAAAGCCAGCACTGAAGCTTTCTTT
cdr3_aa: CAWSVRLSKASTEAFF
clone_size: -
j_call: TRBJ1-1
d_call: -
v_call: TRBV30

cdr3_nt: TGCAGTGCTAGATTCGCTAGCGGGAGGGCCTGGGAGACCCAGTACTTC
cdr3_aa: CSARFASGRAWETQYF
clone_size: -
j_call: TRBJ2-5
d_call: TRBD2
v_call: TRBV20-1

cdr3_nt: TGTGCCAGCCCCAGGCAGATCCGCTCCTACAATGAGCAGTTCTTC
cdr3_aa: CASPRQIRSYNEQFF
clone_size: -
j_call: TRBJ2-1
d_call: -
v_call: TRBV27

cdr3_nt: TGCGCCAGCAGCTTGACCTCCGACCTCCTCTCCTACGAGCAGTACTTC
cdr3_aa: CASSLTSDLLSYEQYF
clone_size: -
j_call: TRBJ2-7
d_call: -
v_call: TRBV5-1

cdr3_nt: TGTGCCAGCAGTTACTCCTGGCCAAGCTCCTACAATGAGCAGTTCTTC
cdr3_aa: CASSYSWPSSYNEQFF
clone_size: -
j_call: TRBJ2-1
d_call: -
v_call: TRBV6-5